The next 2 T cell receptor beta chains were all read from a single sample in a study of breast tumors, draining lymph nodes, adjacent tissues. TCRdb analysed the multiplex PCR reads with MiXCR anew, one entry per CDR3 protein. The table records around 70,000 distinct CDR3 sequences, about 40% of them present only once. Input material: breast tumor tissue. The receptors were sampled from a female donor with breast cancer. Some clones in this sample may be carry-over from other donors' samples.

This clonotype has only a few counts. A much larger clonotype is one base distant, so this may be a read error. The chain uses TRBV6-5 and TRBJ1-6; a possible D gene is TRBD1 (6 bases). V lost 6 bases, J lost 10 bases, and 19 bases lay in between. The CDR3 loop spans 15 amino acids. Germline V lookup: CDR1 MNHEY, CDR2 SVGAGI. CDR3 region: CASSLTGAGESPLHF. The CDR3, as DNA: TGTGCCAGCAGCCTAACCGGGGCAGGGGAATCACCCCTCCACTTT.

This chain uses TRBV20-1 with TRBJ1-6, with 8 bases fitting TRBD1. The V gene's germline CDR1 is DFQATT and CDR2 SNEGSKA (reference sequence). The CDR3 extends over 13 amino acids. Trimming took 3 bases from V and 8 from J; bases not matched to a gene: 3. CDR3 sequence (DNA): TGCAGTGCTAGGGACAGGGCCGATTCACCCCTCCACTTT. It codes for CSARDRADSPLHF.